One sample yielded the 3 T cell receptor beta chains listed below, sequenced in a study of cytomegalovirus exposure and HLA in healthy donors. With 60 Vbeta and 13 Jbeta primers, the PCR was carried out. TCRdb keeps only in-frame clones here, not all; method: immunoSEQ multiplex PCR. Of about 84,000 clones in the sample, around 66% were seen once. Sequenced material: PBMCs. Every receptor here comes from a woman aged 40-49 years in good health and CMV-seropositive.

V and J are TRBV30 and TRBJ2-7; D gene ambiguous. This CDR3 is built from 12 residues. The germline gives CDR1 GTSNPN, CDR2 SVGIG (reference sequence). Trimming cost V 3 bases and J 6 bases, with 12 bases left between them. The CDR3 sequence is CAWSRMPGEQYF. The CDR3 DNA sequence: TGTGCCTGGAGCCGTATGCCGGGCGAGCAGTACTTC. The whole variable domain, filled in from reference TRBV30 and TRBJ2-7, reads SQTIHQWPATLVQPVGSPLSLECTVEGTSNPNLYWYRQAAGRGLQLLFYSVGIGQISSEVPQNLSASRPQDRQFILSSKKLLLSDSGFYLCAWSRMPGEQYFGPGTRLTVT.

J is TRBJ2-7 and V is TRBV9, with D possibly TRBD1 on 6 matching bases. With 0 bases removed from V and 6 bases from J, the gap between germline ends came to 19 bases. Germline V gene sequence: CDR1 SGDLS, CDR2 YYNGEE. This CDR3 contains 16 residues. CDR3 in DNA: TGTGCCAGCAGCGTAGGGGACGTACTGGGGGCAGGCGAGCAGTACTTC. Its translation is CASSVGDVLGAGEQYF.

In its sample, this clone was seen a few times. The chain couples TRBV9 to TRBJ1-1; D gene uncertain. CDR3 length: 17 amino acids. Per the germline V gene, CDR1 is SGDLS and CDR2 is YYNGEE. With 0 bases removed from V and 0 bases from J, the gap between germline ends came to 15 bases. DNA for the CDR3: TGTGCCAGCAGCGTAGAAGGGCCCACCGGGGTGAACACTGAAGCTTTCTTT. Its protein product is CASSVEGPTGVNTEAFF. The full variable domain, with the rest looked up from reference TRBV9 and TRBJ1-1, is DSGVTQTPKHLITATGQRVTLRCSPRSGDLSVYWYQQSLDQGLQFLIQYYNGEERAKGNILERFSAQQFPDLHSELNLSSLELGDSALYFCASSVEGPTGVNTEAFFGQGTRLTVV.